One sample yielded the 2 T cell receptor beta chains listed below, sequenced in a study of T cells expressing NK-cell markers. TCRdb reprocessed the 5' RACE reads; each CDR3 protein has one entry and no DNA is given. The sample table includes around 380,000 distinct CDR3 sequences. Input material: blood T cells: a sorted CD56 or NKG2C T cell subset, CD4+ or CD8+ T cells, or bulk PBMC T cells (not recorded which). The receptors were gathered from a woman between 50 and 59 years old in good health.

This chain uses TRBV3-1 with TRBJ1-2; TCRdb's D gene call, TRBD1, goes unchecked for lack of DNA. CDR1 LGHDT and CDR2 YNNKEL come from the germline V gene (reference sequence). This CDR3 contains 15 residues. The CDR3 is CASSQDPQGSYGYTF.

V usage is TRBV28 and J usage is TRBJ2-7; TCRdb returns TRBD2, unconfirmable since there is no DNA. The CDR3 length is 14 residues. Germline CDR1 MDHEN, CDR2 SYDVKM. The CDR3 region is CASDGTSGTYEQYF.